This section outlines one TCR beta chain sequence together with its context. CDR1 and CDR2 (germline): SGHAT, FQNNGV. V was shortened by 0 bases and J by 2 bases, with 11 bases between the two germline ends. The CDR3 consists of 16 residues. TCRdb re-called the 5' RACE reads with MiXCR, one entry per CDR3 protein. The sample lists around 86,000 distinct CDR3 sequences, about 15% occurring once. The data belong to a study of early T cells in non-severe SARS-CoV-2 infection. This receptor was obtained from an adult who was a healthcare worker with PCR-confirmed SARS-CoV-2 infection or an uninfected control (not recorded which). This chain joins TRBV11-2 and TRBJ1-5; D is uncertain. The sample consisted of whole blood. This chain's CDR3 is CASSLEGDPGNQPQHF. In DNA form, the CDR3 reads TGTGCCAGCAGCTTAGAGGGCGACCCAGGCAATCAGCCCCAGCATTTT.